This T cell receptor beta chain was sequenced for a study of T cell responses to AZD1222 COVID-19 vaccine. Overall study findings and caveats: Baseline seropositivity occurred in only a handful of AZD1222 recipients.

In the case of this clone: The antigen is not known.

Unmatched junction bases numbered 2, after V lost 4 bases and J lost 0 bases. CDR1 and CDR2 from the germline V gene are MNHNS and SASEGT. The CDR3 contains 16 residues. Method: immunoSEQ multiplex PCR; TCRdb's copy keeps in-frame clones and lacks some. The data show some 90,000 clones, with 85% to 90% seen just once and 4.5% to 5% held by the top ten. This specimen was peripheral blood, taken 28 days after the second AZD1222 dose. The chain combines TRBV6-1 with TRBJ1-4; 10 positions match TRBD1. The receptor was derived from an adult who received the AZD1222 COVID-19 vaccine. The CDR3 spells CASSVGQGATNEKLFF. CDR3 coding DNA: TGTGCCAGCAGTGTTGGACAGGGGGCAACTAATGAAAAACTGTTTTTT.